The 29 T cell receptor beta chains below all came from one sample that was sequenced in a study of cytomegalovirus exposure and HLA in healthy donors. The PCR ran on 60 Vbeta and 13 Jbeta primers. Method: immunoSEQ multiplex PCR; TCRdb's copy keeps in-frame clones and lacks some. The table has 150,000 to 200,000 clones, 70% to 80% seen once. The sample taken for sequencing was PBMCs. Source of these receptors: a woman aged 45-65 years in good health and CMV-seronegative.

The chain uses TRBV6-5 and TRBJ2-7; D possibly corresponds to TRBD2 (6 bases). CDR3 length equals 15 residues. CDR1 is MNHEY and CDR2 is SVGAGI in the germline V gene. Trimming left V 2 bases short and J 5 bases short, with 16 bases between. This CDR3 is CASSYRRGVSDEQYF. The DNA of the CDR3 is TGTGCCAGCAGTTACAGGAGGGGCGTTAGCGACGAGCAGTACTTC.

The chain joins TRBV9 to TRBJ2-3; TRBD2 aligns across 9 bases. There are 16 residues in the CDR3. V gave up 2 bases and J gave up 5 bases; unmatched junction bases: 9. The V gene's germline CDR1 is SGDLS and CDR2 YYNGEE. CDR3 nucleotide sequence: TGTGCCAGCAGCGTGGGCGGGAGGGCCATGGGAGATACGCAGTATTTT. Amino acid sequence: CASSVGGRAMGDTQYF.

V and J are TRBV28 and TRBJ2-7; D might be TRBD1 (5 bases). The germline gives CDR1 MDHEN, CDR2 SYDVKM. V dropped 4 bases and J dropped 6 bases, with 19 bases sitting between them. The CDR3 extends over 15 amino acids. The CDR3 bases are TGTGCCAGCAGTTATGCAGGGTTAGCCCCTGGCGAGCAGTACTTC. Protein sequence: CASSYAGLAPGEQYF.

The chain has TRBV14 and TRBJ2-5; possible D gene TRBD2, 6 bases. The germline gives CDR1 SGHDN, CDR2 FVKESK. V shed 4 bases and J shed 5 bases, with 17 bases lying between them. The CDR3 totals 15 residues. The CDR3 sequence is CASSLYGRGGETQYF. The CDR3 nucleotides are TGTGCCAGCAGCCTTTACGGGCGGGGAGGCGAGACCCAGTACTTC.

The chain is built from TRBV4-1 and TRBJ1-5, with 8 positions matching TRBD1. After removal of 1 base from V and 8 bases from J, the junction contained 7 bases not matched to a gene. The CDR3 contains 15 residues. CDR1 and CDR2 (germline): MGHRA, YSYEKL. CDR3 sequence (DNA): TGCGCCAGCAGCCAAGTAGCAGGGGGCAAGGAGCCCCAGCATTTT. Residues: CASSQVAGGKEPQHF.

The chain links TRBV7-2 to TRBJ1-4; D not certain. V was pared by 5 bases and J by 1 base, with 14 bases between. The CDR3 is made up of 16 amino acids. Germline CDR1 reads SGHTA; CDR2 reads FQGNSA. The CDR3 is CASSRDILETNEKLFF. The CDR3 nucleotides are TGTGCCAGCAGCCGCGACATATTGGAAACTAATGAAAAACTGTTTTTT.

V is TRBV11-2 and J is TRBJ1-4; a weak D match, TRBD1 (5 bases). CDR3 size: 16 residues. Between the trimmed V and J ends, which lost 4 bases and 0 bases, there was a span of 12 bases. The germline CDR1 and CDR2 sequences are SGHAT and FQNNGV. The CDR3 spells CASSSRQGATNEKLFF. In DNA, the CDR3 is TGTGCCAGCAGCTCCAGACAAGGGGCAACTAATGAAAAACTGTTTTTT.

The rearrangement links TRBV2 to TRBJ1-6; D is perhaps TRBD1 (5 bases). The V end lost 7 bases, the J end lost 9 bases, and 16 bases lay between the germline ends. Per the germline V gene, CDR1 is SNHLY and CDR2 is FYNNEI. The CDR3 runs to 14 residues. The CDR3 spells CASTISGIGSPLHF. Written as DNA, the CDR3 is TGTGCCAGCACCATCTCAGGGATAGGTTCACCCCTCCACTTT. The entire variable domain, with the rest obtained from reference TRBV2 and TRBJ1-6, is as follows: EPEVTQTPSHQVTQMGQEVILRCVPISNHLYFYWYRQILGQKVEFLVSFYNNEISEKSEIFDDQFSVERPDGSNFTLKIRSTKLEDSAMYFCASTISGIGSPLHFGNGTRLTVT.

The V and J genes are TRBV5-6 and TRBJ1-4; D gene unclear. Trimming left V 0 bases short and J 2 bases short, with 17 bases between. The CDR3 length is 18 residues. Looked up from germline, CDR1 is SGHDT and CDR2 is YYEEEE. The CDR3 coding sequence is TGTGCCAGCAGCTTGGCCGTGGGGAGCTCTACTACTAATGAAAAACTGTTTTTT. Amino acids: CASSLAVGSSTTNEKLFF.

The chain employs TRBV7-9 and TRBJ1-1; tentative D call: TRBD1 (5 bases). The V end was cut by 7 bases, the J end by 6 bases, with 15 bases between. The germline V gene has CDR1 SEHNR and CDR2 FQNEAQ (reference sequence). CDR3 length: 13 residues. The CDR3: CASNSGTPPEAFF. The CDR3, as DNA: TGTGCCAGCAACAGTGGGACTCCCCCTGAAGCTTTCTTT.

V usage is TRBV27 and J usage is TRBJ2-2; the D gene is possibly TRBD1 (6 bases). Trimming took 7 bases from V and 10 from J, leaving 22 bases between them. CDR1 MNHEY and CDR2 SMNVEV come from the germline V gene (reference sequence). This CDR3 has 15 amino acids. CDR3: CASTTSGTPGKELFF. CDR3 in DNA: TGTGCCAGCACTACTTCCGGGACACCAGGGAAGGAGCTGTTTTTT.

This chain uses TRBV5-1 with TRBJ1-2; D possibly corresponds to TRBD1 (6 bases). V lost 4 bases and J 1 base, leaving 14 bases between the germline ends. The CDR3 length is 15 residues. Germline-derived CDR1 and CDR2 are SGHRS and YFSETQ. CDR3: CASSPFTDSNYGYTF. The CDR3, as DNA: TGCGCCAGCAGCCCCTTTACGGACAGTAACTATGGCTACACCTTC.

This rearrangement joins TRBV28 to TRBJ1-3; 7 nucleotides match TRBD1. This CDR3 has 15 residues. J gave up 2 bases and V 5 bases, and 6 bases lay outside the gene matches. From germline, CDR1 is MDHEN and CDR2 SYDVKM. CDR3 protein: CASSVPGQTGNTIYF. Written as DNA, the CDR3 is TGTGCCAGCAGTGTCCCGGGACAGACTGGAAACACCATATATTTT.

The V and J genes are TRBV7-9 and TRBJ1-2, with D uncertain. This CDR3 contains 13 residues. With 4 bases removed from V and 4 bases from J, the gap between germline ends came to 10 bases. Germline V CDR1 and CDR2: SEHNR, FQNEAQ (reference sequence). Here the CDR3 reads CASSSEVGYGYTF. DNA for the CDR3: TGTGCCAGCAGCTCCGAGGTTGGCTATGGCTACACCTTC.

The chain is built from TRBV5-1 and TRBJ2-1; 13 nucleotides line up with TRBD2. After removal of 5 bases from V and 6 bases from J, the junction contained 5 bases not matched to a gene. The CDR3 has 15 residues. Germline CDR1 reads SGHRS; CDR2 reads YFSETQ. CDR3 protein: CASRVGLAGPNEQFF. In DNA form, the CDR3 reads TGCGCCAGCAGAGTGGGACTAGCGGGGCCCAATGAGCAGTTCTTC.

This clone was counted a few times. The rearrangement joins TRBV11-2 to TRBJ2-2, with 10 bases that match TRBD2. There are 18 residues in the CDR3. Germline trimming cut 0 bases from V and 5 bases from J; bases unmatched to any gene: 9. Germline loops: CDR1 SGHAT, CDR2 FQNNGV. The CDR3 loop reads CASSLETLAGRVTGELFF. The CDR3 DNA reads TGTGCCAGCAGCTTAGAAACACTAGCGGGGCGGGTTACCGGGGAGCTGTTTTTT.

The chain carries TRBV7-8 and TRBJ1-6; D is perhaps TRBD1 (6 bases). Trimming took off 1 base at V and 12 bases at J, with 10 bases between the two ends. CDR1 and CDR2 from the germline V gene are SGHVS and FQNEAQ. The CDR3 is 13 amino acids. Here the CDR3 DNA reads TGTGCCAGCAGCTTAGTACAGGGTCAACCCCTCCACTTT. Its protein product is CASSLVQGQPLHF.

The rearrangement links TRBV28 to TRBJ1-2; the D gene is possibly TRBD1 (5 bases). CDR1 MDHEN and CDR2 SYDVKM come from the germline V gene. V lost 9 bases and J 6 bases, leaving 11 bases between the germline ends. This CDR3 contains 11 residues. The CDR3 protein is CASQGWNGYTF. For the CDR3, the DNA is TGTGCCAGTCAGGGTTGGAATGGCTACACCTTC.

This clone was seen once. This chain links TRBV14 with TRBJ2-2; the D gene is possibly TRBD2 (6 bases). This CDR3 is 14 amino acids long. Germline V lookup: CDR1 SGHDN, CDR2 FVKESK. The germline V and J ends were trimmed by 7 bases and 4 bases, with 13 bases remaining between them. The DNA for the CDR3 is TGTGCCAGCAAGTTTGGCGGGACCACCGGGGAGCTGTTTTTT. Its translation is CASKFGGTTGELFF.

The J gene is TRBJ2-1, the V gene TRBV11-2, with TRBD2 matching 7 bases. The V segment lost 2 bases and the J segment 6 bases; nucleotides outside the gene matches: 7. In germline, CDR1 is SGHAT, CDR2 FQNNGV. The CDR3 contains 15 residues. CDR3 region: CASSLIRGGSNEQFF. The CDR3 DNA follows: TGTGCCAGCAGCTTAATTAGGGGCGGGAGCAATGAGCAGTTCTTC.

This chain links TRBV29-1 with TRBJ2-2; weak D call: TRBD1 (7 bases). Germline V CDR1 and CDR2: SQVTM, ANQGSEA. This CDR3 contains 15 residues. V lost 6 bases to trimming and J lost 2 bases, with 16 bases between them. CDR3 nucleotides: TGCAGCGTGAGCCGACAGGGAGGCAACACCGGGGAGCTGTTTTTT. Translated: CSVSRQGGNTGELFF.

The V call is TRBV19, the J call TRBJ2-7; the D is unclear. This CDR3 is built from 12 residues. V was clipped by 5 bases and J by 4 bases, with 9 bases between them. Germline V gene sequence: CDR1 LNHDA, CDR2 SQIVND (reference sequence). The CDR3 spells CASSGSLYEQYF. The DNA of the CDR3 is TGTGCCAGTAGTGGCTCGCTTTACGAGCAGTACTTC.

The chain is built from TRBV5-1 and TRBJ2-7, with unresolved D. There are 11 residues in the CDR3. Looked up from germline, CDR1 is SGHRS and CDR2 is YFSETQ. The V and J ends lost 0 bases and 5 bases respectively, with 3 bases between them. The CDR3 loop reads CASSLGHEQYF. The CDR3 nucleotides are TGCGCCAGCAGCTTGGGGCACGAGCAGTACTTC.

The chain recombines TRBV6-1 with TRBJ2-1, with D maybe TRBD1 (6 bases). Germline CDR1 MNHNS, CDR2 SASEGT. The CDR3 has 15 residues. V was shortened by 5 bases and J by 0 bases, with 11 bases between the two germline ends. CDR3 sequence reads: CASSSRDNSYNEQFF. DNA of the CDR3: TGTGCCAGCAGTAGCCGGGACAACTCCTACAATGAGCAGTTCTTC.

The rearrangement uses TRBV18 and TRBJ1-5; TRBD1 matches at 12 bases. The V segment lost 2 bases and the J segment 0 bases; nucleotides outside the gene matches: 5. Germline CDR1 KGHSH, CDR2 LQKENI. The CDR3 runs 18 residues. In DNA, the CDR3 is TGTGCCAGCTCACCATTCGGGACAGGGGGCTTTAGCAATCAGCCCCAGCATTTT. Translated, it gives CASSPFGTGGFSNQPQHF.

V and J are TRBV4-1 and TRBJ2-2; a possible D gene is TRBD1 (6 bases). V lost 1 base to trimming and J lost 8 bases, with 14 bases between them. This CDR3 comprises 15 residues. From germline, CDR1 is MGHRA and CDR2 YSYEKL. The CDR3 nucleotides read TGCGCCAGCAGCCAAGTCGGCAGGGGTGTAGGGGAGCTGTTTTTT. Translated, it gives CASSQVGRGVGELFF.

The V and J genes are TRBV19 and TRBJ1-5, with 8 bases identical to TRBD1. The CDR3 runs 15 residues. V dropped 2 bases and J dropped 6; count of bases not matched to a gene: 6. From germline, CDR1 is LNHDA and CDR2 SQIVND (reference sequence). CDR3 in DNA: TGTGCCAGTAGTATATCTCAGGGGGCAGCTCAGCCCCAGCATTTT. It encodes CASSISQGAAQPQHF.

The chain joins TRBV28 to TRBJ2-7; D might be TRBD1 (5 bases). The CDR3 has 12 residues. Germline CDR1 reads MDHEN; CDR2 reads SYDVKM. V dropped 3 bases and J dropped 8 bases, with 11 bases sitting between them. Written as DNA, the CDR3 is TGTGCCAGCAGTTTGGCCCAGGGCCAGCAGTACTTC. Its protein product is CASSLAQGQQYF.

V is TRBV19 and J is TRBJ2-1, with TRBD1 identical over 11 bases. J was trimmed by 6 bases and V by 1 base; bases with no gene match: 2. CDR3 length equals 15 residues. Germline CDR1 is LNHDA and CDR2 is SQIVND (reference sequence). Here the CDR3 reads CASSIVGTGGNEQFF. The CDR3 DNA reads as TGTGCCAGTAGTATAGTCGGGACAGGGGGCAATGAGCAGTTCTTC.